These 13 T cell receptor beta chains originate from one sample sequenced in a study of T cells in Graves' hyperthyroidism and ophthalmopathy. Amplification targeted TCR beta CDR3 regions from RNA transcripts. TCR CDR3 regions were first amplified by RT-PCR with HTBI primers. TCRdb used MiXCR to reprocess the multiplex PCR reads, holding one entry per CDR3 protein. The repertoire consists of 350,000 to 450,000 distinct CDR3 sequences, with roughly 13% occurring once and the leading ten covering around 28%. Sequencing was done on a sample of blood. These receptors all stem from a man in his fifties or sixties with Graves' ophthalmopathy.

The V call is TRBV6-6, the J call TRBJ1-2; D call uncertain. Germline CDR1 reads MNHNY; CDR2 reads SVGAGI (reference sequence). Deletions cut 0 bases from V and 1 base from J, with 6 bases between. The CDR3 has 14 amino acids. CDR3 nucleotide sequence: TGTGCCAGCAGTTACTCGGGGTTTAACTATGGCTACACCTTC. Amino acid sequence: CASSYSGFNYGYTF.

This clonotype was counted ten times or more. J is TRBJ1-1 and V is TRBV30; 8 bases are a match to TRBD1. Germline loops: CDR1 GTSNPN, CDR2 SVGIG (reference sequence). The J segment lost 1 base and the V segment lost 4 bases, leaving 8 bases of the junction unmatched. The CDR3 is made up of 15 amino acids. This CDR3 is CAWNRGSSGNTEAFF. The CDR3 DNA is TGTGCCTGGAACAGGGGGTCTTCGGGGAACACTGAAGCTTTCTTT.

This clonotype was found many times. The gene calls are TRBV20-1 and TRBJ2-7; 11 bases map to TRBD2. After removal of 3 bases from V and 3 bases from J, the junction contained 10 bases not matched to a gene. CDR3 length equals 16 residues. The V gene's germline CDR1 is DFQATT and CDR2 SNEGSKA (reference sequence). The CDR3 loop reads CSASRELGTSGYEQYF. CDR3 DNA: TGCAGTGCTAGTAGGGAATTAGGGACTAGCGGCTACGAGCAGTACTTC.

This clonotype appeared a few times. The genes are TRBV29-1 and TRBJ2-2; no clear D gene. The CDR3 totals 12 residues. Germline V gene sequence: CDR1 SQVTM, CDR2 ANQGSEA. V was trimmed by 7 bases and J by 1 base, leaving 7 bases between them. The DNA of the CDR3 is TGCAGCGGTCGCGGGAACACCGGGGAGCTGTTTTTT. It translates to CSGRGNTGELFF.

The chain combines TRBV9 with TRBJ2-5, with 7 bases lining up with TRBD2. V shed 2 bases, J shed 1 base, and the junction held 8 bases outside the gene matches. CDR3 size: 16 residues. Germline CDR1 SGDLS, CDR2 YYNGEE. CDR3 DNA: TGTGCCAGCAGCGTCAAGGCTAGCGGCTTCCAAGAGACCCAGTACTTC. Amino acid sequence: CASSVKASGFQETQYF.

The J gene is TRBJ1-4, the V gene TRBV7-2, with TRBD1 matching over 8 bases. CDR3 length: 14 residues. V lost 7 bases, J lost 4 bases, and 5 bases stayed unmatched. Looked up from germline, CDR1 is SGHTA and CDR2 is FQGNSA. This CDR3 is CASTIQGVNEKLFF. The CDR3 DNA sequence: TGTGCCAGCACCATACAGGGGGTTAATGAAAAACTGTTTTTT.

The chain is built from TRBV25-1 and TRBJ2-5; D might be TRBD1 (7 bases). Per the germline V gene, CDR1 is MGHDK and CDR2 is SYGVNS. V lost 4 bases and J 2 bases, leaving 14 bases between the germline ends. The CDR3 sequence is 15 residues long. CDR3 sequence reads: CASSGLGTEQETQYF. The CDR3 bases are TGTGCCAGCAGTGGACTAGGGACAGAACAAGAGACCCAGTACTTC.

For this clonotype: This clone may be a read error of a much larger clone one base away. This chain uses TRBV28 with TRBJ2-1; possibly TRBD1 for D (5 bases). The DNA end is a closer match to TRBJ2-7, so the J assignment may be wrong. The germline V gene has CDR1 MDHEN and CDR2 SYDVKM. The CDR3 has 15 amino acids. The CDR3 DNA is TGTGCCAGCAGGAACGGATGGGGCTCCTACAATGAGCAGTACTTC. Translating it yields CASRNGWGSYNEQYF.

This clonotype has at least ten counts. V is TRBV13 and J is TRBJ2-7; no firm D call. The CDR3 is 13 residues long. V was trimmed by 5 bases and J by 1 base, leaving 9 bases between them. The germline gives CDR1 PRHDT, CDR2 FYEKMQ (reference sequence). The CDR3 DNA follows: TGTGCCAGCAGCGCAGACAAGTCCTACGAGCAGTACTTC. Translated, it gives CASSADKSYEQYF.

This clonotype showed up many times. The chain recombines TRBV2 with TRBJ2-2; the D gene is possibly TRBD1 (6 bases). The CDR3 is made up of 13 amino acids. From germline, CDR1 is SNHLY and CDR2 FYNNEI. V was clipped by 7 bases and J by 5 bases, with 11 bases between them. DNA for the CDR3: TGTGCCAGCACCTACAGGGAGACCGGGGAGCTGTTTTTT. This translates into CASTYRETGELFF.

This clonotype was seen ten or more times. The rearrangement joins TRBV2 to TRBJ1-3, with D unresolved. Germline V lookup: CDR1 SNHLY, CDR2 FYNNEI. This CDR3 has 14 amino acids. V lost 2 bases to trimming and J lost 0 bases, with 5 bases between them. In DNA form, the CDR3 reads TGTGCCAGCAGTGAAAGGAGCTCTGGAAACACCATATATTTT. Residues: CASSERSSGNTIYF.

This clonotype was detected ten times or more. V usage is TRBV7-8 and J usage is TRBJ2-1; 8 nucleotides match TRBD2. Looked up from germline, CDR1 is SGHVS and CDR2 is FQNEAQ. This CDR3 contains 13 residues. With 5 bases clipped from V and 8 bases from J, the junction kept 5 bases outside the gene matches. CDR3: CASSIGLADEQFF. In DNA, the CDR3 is TGTGCCAGCAGCATAGGACTAGCAGATGAGCAGTTCTTC.

The gene calls are TRBV27 and TRBJ2-1; D remains unclear. In germline, CDR1 is MNHEY, CDR2 SMNVEV (reference sequence). The CDR3 has 12 residues. V lost 5 bases, J lost 10 bases, and 12 bases lay in between. CDR3 region: CASSNLFYEQFF. The CDR3 DNA sequence: TGTGCCAGCAGTAATTTGTTCTACGAGCAGTTCTTC.